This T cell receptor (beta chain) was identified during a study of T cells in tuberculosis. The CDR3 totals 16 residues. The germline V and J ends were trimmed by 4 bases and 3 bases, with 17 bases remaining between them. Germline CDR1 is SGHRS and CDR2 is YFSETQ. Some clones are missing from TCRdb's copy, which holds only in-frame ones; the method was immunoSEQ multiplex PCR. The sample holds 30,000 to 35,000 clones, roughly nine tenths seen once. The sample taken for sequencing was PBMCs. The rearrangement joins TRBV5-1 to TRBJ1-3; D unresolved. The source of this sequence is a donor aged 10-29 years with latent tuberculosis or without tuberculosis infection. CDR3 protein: CASSPDGTGSGNTIYF. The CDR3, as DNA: TGCGCCAGCAGCCCCGACGGTACCGGGAGTGGAAACACCATATATTTT.